Below are 4 T cell receptor beta chains sequenced from a single sample in a study of T cells in Graves' hyperthyroidism and ophthalmopathy. RNA transcripts gave rise to amplified TCR beta CDR3 regions. Using the HTBI primer set, a first-round RT-PCR was run on the TCR CDR3. TCRdb independently ran MiXCR on the multiplex PCR reads; one entry per CDR3 protein. The repertoire holds some 250,000 distinct CDR3 sequences, roughly 15% seen once, with roughly 31% in the top ten. The sequenced sample was blood. The receptors derive from a woman aged 45-65 years with Graves' hyperthyroidism that later progressed to Graves' ophthalmopathy.

This clonotype was counted many times. A much larger clonotype is one base distant, so this may be a read error. The J gene is TRBJ1-1, the V gene TRBV6-1; D not resolved. The CDR3 extends over 13 amino acids. Germline CDR1 and CDR2: MNHNS and SASEGT. Trimming took off 5 bases at V and 1 base at J, with 8 bases between the two ends. Written as DNA, the CDR3 is TGTGCCAGCAGTCGGGGAAGGAACACTGAAGCTTTCTTT. Translated, it gives CASSRGRNTEAFF.

This clonotype was seen only a few times. The chain combines TRBV4-2 with TRBJ2-5; D is ambiguous. Germline-derived CDR1 and CDR2 are LGHNA and YNFKEQ. Trimming removed 1 base at V and 1 base at J, with 10 bases between. CDR3 length equals 15 residues. This chain's CDR3 is CASSQGQSTQETQYF. CDR3 coding DNA: TGTGCCAGCAGCCAAGGGCAGAGCACCCAAGAGACCCAGTACTTC.

This clonotype was found once. At one end, the junction sequence differs from germline, possibly due to a read error. This sequence joins TRBV7-6 and TRBJ2-7; TRBD2 agrees at 7 bases. The CDR3 has 14 residues. CDR1 and CDR2 (germline): SGHVS, FNYEAQ. CDR3: CANSPGGNDYEQYF. The CDR3 DNA sequence: TGTGCCAACAGCCCGGGGGGAAACGACTACGAGCAGTACTTC.

The chain joins TRBV15 to TRBJ1-1, with D perhaps matching TRBD1 (6 bases). The CDR3 contains 15 residues. Germline lookup yields CDR1 LNHNV and CDR2 YYDKDF (reference sequence). V lost 3 bases and J 0 bases, leaving 11 bases between the germline ends. The DNA for the CDR3 is TGTGCCACCAGCAGGGGGGGGGCCCTGAACACTGAAGCTTTCTTT. Translation: CATSRGGALNTEAFF.